Presented here are 10 T cell receptor beta chains from one specimen sequenced in a study of identifying expanded T cells in peripheral blood. TCRdb keeps only in-frame clones here, not all; method: immunoSEQ multiplex PCR. Counted here are under 95,000 clones, over 75% occurring once; the ten biggest clones make up around 2.7%. Sequencing input: blood. The receptor source for this set is a person aged 18 to 70 in good health.

As regards this clone: At one end, the junction sequence differs from germline, possibly due to a read error. The chain joins TRBV7-7 to TRBJ2-5; TRBD2 matches at 7 bases. CDR1 is SSHAT, CDR2 FNYEAQ, per germline (reference sequence). There are 15 residues in the CDR3. The CDR3 nucleotides read TGTGCTAGCAGCTTAACGGGACTACCCCAAGAGACCCAGTACTTC. It is translated as CASSLTGLPQETQYF.

The chain joins TRBV19 to TRBJ2-6, with TRBD2 as a possible D gene (6 bases). V lost 1 base, J lost 0 bases, and 13 bases lay in between. CDR1 LNHDA and CDR2 SQIVND come from the germline V gene (reference sequence). The CDR3 runs 18 residues. The CDR3 DNA sequence: TGTGCCAGTAGTATAGGACGGGGGTCCAGCTCTGGGGCCAACGTCCTGACTTTC. This codes for CASSIGRGSSSGANVLTF.

The chain links TRBV9 to TRBJ2-2; no definite D call. Deletions cut 0 bases from V and 4 bases from J, with 19 bases between. The CDR3 totals 18 residues. Germline V gene data show CDR1 as SGDLS and CDR2 as YYNGEE. As DNA, the CDR3 is TGTGCCAGCAGCGTAGAGTGGTCGGCGGTCTCTTCCACCGGGGAGCTGTTTTTT. It codes for CASSVEWSAVSSTGELFF.

CDR3 nucleotides: TGTGCCAGCAGTTACGGTGCTCTGGGAGATAGGGAGCAGTTCTTC. It yields the protein CASSYGALGDREQFF. The J gene is TRBJ2-1, the V gene TRBV6-5; possible D gene TRBD2, 5 bases. The CDR3 is 15 residues long. Germline CDR1 and CDR2: MNHEY and SVGAGI. V dropped 2 bases and J dropped 10 bases, with 18 bases sitting between them.

The J gene is TRBJ2-7, the V gene TRBV27, with D unresolved. Trimming removed 3 bases from V and 6 bases from J, with 15 bases in between. The CDR3 runs 14 residues. The V gene's germline CDR1 is MNHEY and CDR2 SMNVEV (reference sequence). The CDR3 protein is CASSFRYLGSEQYF. CDR3 nucleotide sequence: TGTGCCAGCAGTTTCAGGTACTTGGGATCCGAGCAGTACTTC.

This clone was counted only a few times. The chain employs TRBV6-5 and TRBJ1-5; no clear D. Germline loops: CDR1 MNHEY, CDR2 SVGAGI. The ends were cut back, 3 bases at V and 0 bases at J, with 3 bases in the middle. The CDR3 runs to 13 residues. Here the CDR3 reads CASSYRSNQPQHF. Written as DNA, the CDR3 is TGTGCCAGCAGTTATCGTAGCAATCAGCCCCAGCATTTT.

The gene calls are TRBV11-2 and TRBJ1-5; possible D gene TRBD1, 5 bases. V shed 5 bases and J shed 6 bases, with 17 bases lying between them. This CDR3 spans 15 amino acids. Per the germline V gene, CDR1 is SGHAT and CDR2 is FQNNGV. This CDR3 reads CASSPIGGVGQPQHF. In nucleotides, the CDR3 is TGTGCCAGCAGCCCAATTGGGGGGGTTGGTCAGCCCCAGCATTTT.

V and J are TRBV5-6 and TRBJ2-1, with D unclear. Deletions cut 0 bases from V and 8 bases from J, with 9 bases between. Germline V gene lookup returns CDR1 SGHDT and CDR2 YYEEEE. The CDR3 spans 13 residues. This chain's CDR3 is CASSLGGRYEQFF. The CDR3 DNA reads TGTGCCAGCAGCTTGGGGGGAAGGTATGAGCAGTTCTTC.

J is TRBJ2-7 and V is TRBV7-9; TRBD1 is a possible D gene (6 bases). Per germline, CDR1 SEHNR and CDR2 FQNEAQ (reference sequence). The CDR3 is 15 residues long. Trimming cost V 0 bases and J 6 bases, with 15 bases left between them. The CDR3 reads CASSLAQGGSGEQYF. In DNA form, the CDR3 reads TGTGCCAGCAGCTTAGCGCAAGGGGGAAGCGGCGAGCAGTACTTC.

V usage is TRBV7-2 and J usage is TRBJ2-2, with unresolved D. V lost 3 bases and J 2 bases, leaving 10 bases between the germline ends. The CDR3 loop spans 15 amino acids. Germline CDR1 SGHTA, CDR2 FQGNSA. DNA of the CDR3: TGTGCCAGCAGCTTGGCAGCGCTTAACACCGGGGAGCTGTTTTTT. Translating it yields CASSLAALNTGELFF.